The T cell receptor (beta chain) described here comes from a study of T cell responses to AZD1222 COVID-19 vaccine. Study conclusions and caveats: Two AZD1222 administrations were followed by greater Spike-specific TCR breadth and depth. Donors were largely white British and mainly female; clonal diversity was possibly underestimated.

Comment on this clone: Its antigen remains unknown.

Profiled with immunoSEQ multiplex PCR; TCRdb holds only in-frame clones, not every one. The sample carries some 84,000 clones, 86% recorded once. The clonotype comes from an adult in good health. This material consisted of peripheral blood, taken on day 0 of AZD1222 vaccination.

The CDR3 DNA follows: TGTGCCAGCAGCTTGGTTGGGGGCTCCTACAATGAGCAGTTCTTC. This translates into CASSLVGGSYNEQFF. The chain has TRBV5-8 and TRBJ2-1; D tentatively reads TRBD1 or TRBD2 (5 bases each). The CDR3 loop spans 15 amino acids. V lost 0 bases and J 0 bases, leaving 7 bases between the germline ends. The germline V gene has CDR1 SGHTS and CDR2 YDEGEE.